This T cell receptor (beta chain) was identified during a study of Ad26.COV2.S vaccination and SARS-CoV-2 variants. Study results and caveats: Those who received vaccine or placebo ended up with similar non-spike TCR breadth. Possibly, TCR breadth and depth analyses underestimated total T cell responses. Marked by substantial breadth, spike-specific CD8+ and CD4+ T cell responses were reportedly seen after vaccination.

Comments on this clone: Its antigen is unidentified.

Sequenced by immunoSEQ multiplex PCR; TCRdb stores in-frame clones only, minus some. The sample holds hundreds of thousands of clones, about 90% seen once. CDR3 length: 16 amino acids. The germline V gene has CDR1 LGHNA and CDR2 YNFKEQ. Trimming at V came to 4 bases and at J to 8 bases, leaving 14 bases not matched to a gene. J is TRBJ1-1 and V is TRBV4-2; 9 bases line up with TRBD1. Here the sequenced sample was peripheral blood, taken after recovery from COVID-19. This TCR derives from a human donor who had recovered from COVID-19. CDR3 sequence reads: CASSPIQGAYGREAFF. DNA of the CDR3: TGTGCCAGCAGCCCTATACAGGGGGCATACGGGCGGGAAGCTTTCTTT.